Only a few counts were recorded for the clone carrying this TCR beta chain. The data were taken from a study of T cell responses to AZD1222 COVID-19 vaccine. V lost 3 bases to trimming and J lost 10 bases; unmatched junction nucleotides: 1. The CDR3 has 12 residues. CDR1 SGDLS and CDR2 YYNGEE come from the germline V gene. Measured with immunoSEQ multiplex PCR; TCRdb has only the in-frame clones, and not every one. The table lists roughly 100,000 clones, 89% of them singletons. Source: peripheral blood, taken 28 days after the second AZD1222 dose. This chain connects TRBV9 to TRBJ2-1; 10 nucleotides align to TRBD2. This sequence was found in an adult who received the AZD1222 COVID-19 vaccine. The CDR3: CASSALAGEQFF. The DNA of the CDR3 is TGTGCCAGCAGCGCACTAGCGGGAGAGCAGTTCTTC.